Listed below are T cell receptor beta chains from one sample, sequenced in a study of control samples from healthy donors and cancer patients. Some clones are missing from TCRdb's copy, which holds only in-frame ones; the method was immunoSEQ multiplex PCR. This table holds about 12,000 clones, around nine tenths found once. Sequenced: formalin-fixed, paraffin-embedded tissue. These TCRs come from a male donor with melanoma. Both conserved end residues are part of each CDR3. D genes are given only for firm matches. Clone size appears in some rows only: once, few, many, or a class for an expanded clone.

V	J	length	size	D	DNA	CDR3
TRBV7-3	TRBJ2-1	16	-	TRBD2	TGTGCCAGCAGCTTAGACGGACTAGCGGGACAGGTTGAGCAGTTCTTC	CASSLDGLAGQVEQFF
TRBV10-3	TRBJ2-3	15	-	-	TGTGCCATCAAGGGGGGGACAGAGTTCCCAGATACGCAGTATTTT	CAIKGGTEFPDTQYF
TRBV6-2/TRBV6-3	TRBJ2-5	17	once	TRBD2	TGTGCCAGCAGCCCCGGACTAGCGGGAGTCGTAAGGAGGACCCAGTACTTC	CASSPGLAGVVRRTQYF
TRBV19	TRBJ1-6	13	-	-	TGTGCCAGTAGCCCCTCTCCACTTTCACCCCTCCACTTT	CASSPSPLSPLHF
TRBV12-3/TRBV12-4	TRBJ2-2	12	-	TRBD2	TGTGCCAGCATTCGGGGGGCCGGGGAGCTGTTTTTT	CASIRGAGELFF
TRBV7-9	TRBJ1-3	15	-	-	TGTGCCAGTAGCTCCCTGGGAGGGGTTGGAAACACCATATATTTT	CASSSLGGVGNTIYF
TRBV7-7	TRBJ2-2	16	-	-	TGTGCTAGCAGCTTAGTCCTCCAGGACAACACCGGGGAGCTGTTTTTT	CASSLVLQDNTGELFF
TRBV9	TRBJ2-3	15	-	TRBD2	TGTGCCAGCAGCCCCCGGGATAGCGGGATGAATACGCAGTATTTT	CASSPRDSGMNTQYF
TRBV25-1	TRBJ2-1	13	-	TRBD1	TGTGCCACGCGGACAGGGTCAATCGATGAGCAGTTCTTC	CATRTGSIDEQFF
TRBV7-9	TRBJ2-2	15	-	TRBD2	TGTGCCAGCAGACCCGGGACTAGCAACACCGGGGAGCTGTTTTTT	CASRPGTSNTGELFF
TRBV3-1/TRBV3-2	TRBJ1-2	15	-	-	TGTGCCAGCAGCCAAATGTCAGCGACTAGCTATGGCTACACCTTC	CASSQMSATSYGYTF
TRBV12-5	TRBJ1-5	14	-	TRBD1	TGTGCTAGTGGTTGGACAGGGGCGAATCAGCCCCAGCATTTT	CASGWTGANQPQHF
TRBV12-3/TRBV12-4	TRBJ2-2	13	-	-	TGTGCCAGCAGTTTGCAGTATACCGGGGAGCTGTTTTTT	CASSLQYTGELFF
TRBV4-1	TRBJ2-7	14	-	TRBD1	TGCGCCAGCACCCGGGACAGGGGGCAGTACGAGCAGTACTTC	CASTRDRGQYEQYF
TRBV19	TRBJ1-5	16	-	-	TGTGCCAGTAGTTCGACCCAGGGGATTAGCAATCAGCCCCAGCATTTT	CASSSTQGISNQPQHF